This passage covers 16 T cell receptor beta chains from one sample sequenced in a study of T cells after yellow fever vaccination. TCRdb reprocessed the 5' RACE reads with MiXCR, giving one entry per CDR3 protein. The sample includes around 310,000 distinct CDR3 sequences, around 4.4% of them seen just once. The source material was PBMCs, sampled 15 days after the yellow fever booster vaccination. All receptors come from a young man who received the YFV17D yellow fever vaccine.

A few counts support this clonotype. The chain recombines TRBV20-1 with TRBJ2-5, with 7 bases lining up with TRBD1. The CDR3 is 16 amino acids. The V segment lost 5 bases and the J segment 0 bases; nucleotides outside the gene matches: 12. Germline loops: CDR1 DFQATT, CDR2 SNEGSKA (reference sequence). The CDR3 DNA reads TGCAGTGCTTTGATACAGACAGGGCCGTACCAAGAGACCCAGTACTTC. It is translated as CSALIQTGPYQETQYF.

The chain joins TRBV24-1 to TRBJ2-1; tentatively, D is TRBD2 (5 bases). Between the trimmed V and J ends, which lost 2 bases and 6 bases, there was a span of 16 bases. The CDR3 runs 16 residues. Germline V gene lookup returns CDR1 KGHDR and CDR2 SFDVKD. CDR3 nucleotide sequence: TGTGCCACCAGTGATTCATGGAGAGCGGTGGGCAATGAGCAGTTCTTC. This gives the protein CATSDSWRAVGNEQFF.

This clonotype showed up many times. This chain connects TRBV20-1 to TRBJ1-4; TRBD1 matches at 7 bases. Germline assignment: CDR1 DFQATT and CDR2 SNEGSKA (reference sequence). After removal of 2 bases from V and 5 bases from J, the junction contained 8 bases not matched to a gene. The length of the CDR3 is 15 residues. The CDR3, as DNA: TGCAGTGCTAGATCTACCACAGGGGACAATGAAAAACTGTTTTTT. Amino acid sequence: CSARSTTGDNEKLFF.

This clonotype was seen a handful of times. The CDR3 DNA reads TGTGCCAGCAGCGTTACCGGGACTAGCAGTGATACGCAGTATTTT. Translated, it gives CASSVTGTSSDTQYF. V is TRBV7-2 and J is TRBJ2-3; 9 bases line up with TRBD2. Germline V gene lookup returns CDR1 SGHTA and CDR2 FQGNSA. The trim removed 5 bases at V and 6 bases at J, leaving 9 bases unmatched. The CDR3 contains 15 residues.

This clonotype was found many times. V and J are TRBV6-1 and TRBJ2-1; 7 nucleotides match TRBD2. V was clipped by 0 bases and J by 7 bases; unmatched bases: 9. The germline V gene encodes CDR1 MNHNS and CDR2 SASEGT. CDR3 length: 16 amino acids. As DNA, the CDR3 is TGTGCCAGCAGTGAAGCGACTAGCACGAGGAGGAATGAGCAGTTCTTC. Its protein is CASSEATSTRRNEQFF.

This clonotype occurred many times. The rearrangement uses TRBV6-1 and TRBJ1-1; tentatively, D is TRBD1 (5 bases). The CDR3 runs to 14 residues. The V gene lost 6 bases and the J gene lost 4 bases, with 15 bases spanning the gap. Germline V gene sequence: CDR1 MNHNS, CDR2 SASEGT. CDR3 residues: CASSTEVGGTEAFF. The CDR3 nucleotides are TGTGCCAGCAGCACCGAAGTGGGGGGCACTGAAGCTTTCTTT.

This clonotype was seen more than once but under ten times. This rearrangement joins TRBV7-9 to TRBJ1-1; 7 bases agree with TRBD1. The CDR3 spans 15 residues. V was pared by 1 base and J by 6 bases, with 8 bases of the junction left unmatched. CDR1 and CDR2 from the germline V gene are SEHNR and FQNEAQ (reference sequence). The CDR3 DNA sequence: TGTGCCAGCAGCTTAGGAGCATCGACAGGGTCTGAAGCTTTCTTT. Translating it yields CASSLGASTGSEAFF.

This clonotype was recorded a few times. CDR3 region: CASSDWGGTEAFF. CDR3 sequence (DNA): TGTGCCAGCAGTGACTGGGGTGGCACTGAAGCTTTCTTT. The chain combines TRBV2 with TRBJ1-1; D remains ambiguous. The V end was cut by 3 bases, the J end by 4 bases, with 9 bases between. This CDR3 is 13 amino acids long. From germline, CDR1 is SNHLY and CDR2 FYNNEI.

This clonotype showed up just a few times. The rearrangement uses TRBV12-3 or TRBV12-4 and TRBJ1-1; a possible D gene is TRBD1 (6 bases). The CDR3 length is 14 residues. Trimming took off 5 bases at V and 5 bases at J, with 15 bases between the two ends. The CDR3 region is CASSPGRGATEAFF. Here the CDR3 DNA reads TGTGCCAGCAGTCCTGGACGGGGGGCAACTGAAGCTTTCTTT.

This clonotype was counted between two and nine times. The chain has TRBV9 and TRBJ1-1; D unclear. Trimming took off 1 base at V and 1 base at J, with 5 bases between the two ends. The CDR3 consists of 13 residues. The V gene's germline CDR1 is SGDLS and CDR2 YYNGEE. CDR3 loop: CASSVLENTEAFF. The DNA for the CDR3 is TGTGCCAGCAGCGTACTTGAGAACACTGAAGCTTTCTTT.

This clonotype was seen repeatedly, ten times or more. The J gene is TRBJ1-2, the V gene TRBV6-5; D is undetermined. Germline CDR1 MNHEY, CDR2 SVGAGI. The length of the CDR3 is 14 residues. V was cut by 9 bases and J by 8 bases, with 22 bases left in between. As DNA, the CDR3 is TGTGCCAGTTCCGTAGAGGGCCGCCTTAGGGGCTACACCTTC. Translation: CASSVEGRLRGYTF.

This clonotype was observed a few times. This sequence joins TRBV4-3 and TRBJ2-5; no firm D call. Trimming removed 2 bases from V and 4 bases from J, with 8 bases in between. CDR1 is LGHNA, CDR2 YSLEER, per germline. This CDR3 has 13 residues. CDR3 sequence: CASSQLIAETQYF. CDR3 DNA sequence: TGCGCCAGCAGCCAACTCATTGCAGAGACCCAGTACTTC.

The rearrangement uses TRBV20-1 and TRBJ1-1; D is unresolved. Per the germline V gene, CDR1 is DFQATT and CDR2 is SNEGSKA (reference sequence). The CDR3 spans 11 residues. Trimming removed 7 bases at V and 1 base at J, with 7 bases between. As DNA, the CDR3 is TGCAGTGTTAACGGGAACACTGAAGCTTTCTTT. Translation gives CSVNGNTEAFF.

This clonotype was found many times. The chain is built from TRBV9 and TRBJ2-6; maybe TRBD1 (5 bases). Germline CDR1 and CDR2: SGDLS and YYNGEE. V lost 6 bases and J lost 4, with 11 bases in between. The length of the CDR3 is 14 residues. The DNA for the CDR3 is TGTGCCAGCACCCAGGGTACCGGGGCCAACGTCCTGACTTTC. It translates to CASTQGTGANVLTF. Full variable domain (missing parts from reference TRBV9 and TRBJ2-6): DSGVTQTPKHLITATGQRVTLRCSPRSGDLSVYWYQQSLDQGLQFLIQYYNGEERAKGNILERFSAQQFPDLHSELNLSSLELGDSALYFCASTQGTGANVLTFGAGSRLTVL.

This rearrangement joins TRBV6-5 to TRBJ2-3, with D unclear. V lost 6 bases and J 2 bases, leaving 6 bases between the germline ends. The V gene's germline CDR1 is MNHEY and CDR2 SVGAGI. The CDR3 sequence is 12 residues long. The CDR3 here is CASRETTDTQYF. The CDR3 bases are TGTGCCAGCAGGGAGACCACAGATACGCAGTATTTT.

At least ten counts were recorded for this clonotype. V usage is TRBV9 and J usage is TRBJ1-6, with D possibly TRBD1 on 6 matching bases. The CDR3 runs to 15 residues. Germline V lookup: CDR1 SGDLS, CDR2 YYNGEE. V lost 4 bases, J lost 7 bases, and 15 bases lay in between. CDR3 in DNA: TGTGCCAGCAGCCCAAGGGGGGGAGGCAATTCACCCCTCCACTTT. Amino acid sequence: CASSPRGGGNSPLHF.